The sequence of this T cell receptor (beta chain) was determined in a study of T cell responses to AZD1222 COVID-19 vaccine (dated by TCRdb to about 2021). About the investigation overall: AZD1222 recipients with second doses at about 4 weeks or about 12 weeks were pooled, because spike-specific TCR depth and breadth did not differ between schedules. Enrollment into the trials was organized by age into subgroups of 18-55, 56-69 and 70-plus years, and those subgroups contained 148, 28 and 57 TCR-sequenced participants, respectively. TCR sequencing covered approximately 230 trial participants: 200 to 220 given two doses of AZD1222 and 26 given two doses of MenACWY control vaccine.

The CDR3 regions of human TCRbeta chains were subjected to immunosequencing. The study's own analysis went as follows. Repertoire TCRs were checked for matches against a reference library of SARS-CoV-2-specific TCRs that had been generated using the MIRA antigen-specificity platform. Breadth was defined as the fraction of unique TCRs that were SARS-CoV-2-associated, and depth was defined as the fraction of total T cells that were SARS-CoV-2-associated. Each spike-specific TCR was assigned to its reactive spike region and to a CD4 or CD8 class using the MIRA data. Log10-transformed breadth and depth values were compared by one-way ANOVA with Sidak's multiple comparisons tests. TCRdb limited this immuneACCESS table to in-frame rearrangements with V and J called. A share of clones is missing; checked studies link under half to unresolved V genes, and the rest is unexplained. Clonal size and the V and J genes are those of that table, whereas D and trimming came from the DNA. Recorded for this sample are approximately 180,000 clones; 70% to 90% of them occurred a single time. The top ten constitute 5% to 7% of the sample.

Interpreted using the paper, the time point label stands for: baseline before first vaccination. The vaccinee samples were drawn from two UK trials, COV001 and COV002, one of which was a single-blind randomized controlled phase 2/3 trial testing AZD1222 (ChAdOx1 nCoV-19) in healthy adults. For TCRbeta chain sequencing, PBMC samples from trial participants were taken at day 0 and at day 28 after the second dose. Details on this clone: Which antigen it targets is not known. Qualities for individual bases were not recorded, and no much larger clone is one base off.

Sequences SGHRS (CDR1) and YFSETQ (CDR2) are obtained from the germline V gene. V is trimmed back by 4 bases and J by 4 bases, and the junction contains 15 bases that no gene match accounts for. From its cysteine to its phenylalanine, the CDR3 spans 18 amino acids. The entry retains the CDR3 DNA only, 54 bases that are in frame from base 1. The investigation overall reported the following: Participants were mostly white British, with more females than males. The authors suggested clonal diversity may have been underestimated. Vaccine-associated CD4 TCRs spanned the whole spike protein, with dominant responses in regions 160-218 and 743-854. In the small 56-69-year group, the increase in depth fell short of significance, most likely because of low power. No day 14 peak-response samples were available, so repertoires were characterized only after the peak T cell response. A significant rise in spike-specific TCR breadth and depth was observed after two AZD1222 doses relative to day 0 and relative to MenACWY recipients. Reportedly, close to half of the unique spike-specific TCRs recognized epitopes lying outside the regions that are mutated in the B.1.351 and B.1.1.7 variants. Conclusions about previously exposed vaccinees are limited because only a handful of AZD1222 recipients were SARS-CoV-2 seropositive at baseline.

The chain is assembled from TRBV5-1 and TRBJ2-1, and 9 junction bases match TRBD2. The material sequenced was peripheral blood, taken on day 0 of AZD1222 vaccination. The clonotype was recovered from an adult in good health. The CDR3 reads CASSVRSASAGGYNEQFF. The DNA reads TGCGCCAGCAGCGTTCGGAGCGCATCAGCGGGGGGATACAATGAGCAGTTCTTC.